Listed here is a single TCR beta chain. Its antigen is not known. The sample originates from a study of T cell responses to AZD1222 COVID-19 vaccine. Points from the study as a whole: Clonal diversity was possibly underestimated; the donors were predominantly white British and more often female. At study baseline, merely six AZD1222 recipients were seropositive. Vaccination with two AZD1222 doses was followed by a rise in Spike-specific TCR breadth and depth.

The data were produced by immunoSEQ multiplex PCR, yet TCRdb's version contains in-frame clones alone and is incomplete. This sample yields around 160,000 clones, of which around 90% are seen a single time; approximately 3% belongs to the top ten. The CDR3 has 13 residues. Trimming took 3 bases from V and 4 from J, leaving 10 bases between them. Germline V gene sequence: CDR1 MNHEY, CDR2 SMNVEV (reference sequence). Sequenced material: peripheral blood, taken on day 0 of MenACWY control vaccination. The TCR sequence derives from an adult in good health. The chain combines TRBV27 with TRBJ2-7; D uncertain. The CDR3, as DNA: TGTGCCAGCAGTTTGGCACCAGGATACGAGCAGTACTTC. This gives the protein CASSLAPGYEQYF.